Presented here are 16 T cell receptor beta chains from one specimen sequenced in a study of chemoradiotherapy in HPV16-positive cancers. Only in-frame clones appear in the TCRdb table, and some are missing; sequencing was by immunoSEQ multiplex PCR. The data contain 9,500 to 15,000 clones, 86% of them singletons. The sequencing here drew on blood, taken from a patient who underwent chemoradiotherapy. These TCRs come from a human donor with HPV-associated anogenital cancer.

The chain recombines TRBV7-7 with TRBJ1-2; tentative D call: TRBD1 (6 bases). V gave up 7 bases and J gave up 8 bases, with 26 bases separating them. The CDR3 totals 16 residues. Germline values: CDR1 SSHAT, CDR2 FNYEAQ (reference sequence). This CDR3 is CASTHRRGGHGGGYTF. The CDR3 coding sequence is TGTGCCAGCACCCATAGGAGAGGGGGGCATGGAGGAGGCTACACCTTC.

CDR3 bases: TGCGCCAGCAGCTTTCGGCTGAGCGGGGAGCTGTTTTTT. Its protein is CASSFRLSGELFF. The chain is built from TRBV5-1 and TRBJ2-2; D gene uncertain. The CDR3 totals 13 residues. Germline V lookup: CDR1 SGHRS, CDR2 YFSETQ. V was clipped by 2 bases and J by 7 bases, with 9 bases between them.

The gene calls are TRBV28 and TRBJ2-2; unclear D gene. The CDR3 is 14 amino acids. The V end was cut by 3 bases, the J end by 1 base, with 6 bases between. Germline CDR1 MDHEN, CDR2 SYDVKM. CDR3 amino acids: CASSLIRNTGELFF. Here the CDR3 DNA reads TGTGCCAGCAGTTTGATTAGGAACACCGGGGAGCTGTTTTTT.

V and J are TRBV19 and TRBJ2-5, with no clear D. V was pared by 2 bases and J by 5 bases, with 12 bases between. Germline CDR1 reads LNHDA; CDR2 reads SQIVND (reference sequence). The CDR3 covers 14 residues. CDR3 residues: CASSISGLWETQYF. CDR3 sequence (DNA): TGTGCCAGTAGTATATCCGGGTTATGGGAGACCCAGTACTTC.

The CDR3 loop is CASSTSGTLTHNEKLFF. The DNA of the CDR3 is TGTGCCAGTAGTACCTCCGGGACACTGACCCATAATGAAAAACTGTTTTTT. The genes are TRBV19 and TRBJ1-4; TRBD1 is a possible D gene (6 bases). Germline V gene sequence: CDR1 LNHDA, CDR2 SQIVND (reference sequence). V was clipped by 4 bases and J by 4 bases, with 19 bases between them. The CDR3 length is 17 residues. The entire variable domain, with the rest obtained from reference TRBV19 and TRBJ1-4, is as follows: DGGITQSPKYLFRKEGQNVTLSCEQNLNHDAMYWYRQDPGQGLRLIYYSQIVNDFQKGDIAEGYSVSREKKESFPLTVTSAQKNPTAFYLCASSTSGTLTHNEKLFFGSGTQLSVL.

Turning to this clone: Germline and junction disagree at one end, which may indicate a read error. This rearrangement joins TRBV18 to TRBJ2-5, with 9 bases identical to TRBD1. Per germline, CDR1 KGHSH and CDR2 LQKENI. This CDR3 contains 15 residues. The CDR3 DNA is TGTGCCAGCTCCCCACCGGGACAGGGTCGGGAGACCCAGTACTTC. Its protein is CASSPPGQGRETQYF.

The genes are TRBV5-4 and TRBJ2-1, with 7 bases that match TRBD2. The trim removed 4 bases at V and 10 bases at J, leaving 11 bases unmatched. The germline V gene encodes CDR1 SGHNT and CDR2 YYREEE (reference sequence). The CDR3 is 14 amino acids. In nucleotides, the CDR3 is TGTGCCAGCAGCGGTAGACTAGCTAGGGGAGAGCAGTTCTTC. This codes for CASSGRLARGEQFF.

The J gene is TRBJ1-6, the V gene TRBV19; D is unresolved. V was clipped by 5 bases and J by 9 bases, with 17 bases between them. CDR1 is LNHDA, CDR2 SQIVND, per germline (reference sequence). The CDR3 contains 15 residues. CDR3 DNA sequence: TGTGCCAGTAGTGTTCCAATGGACGGAAGTTCACCCCTCCACTTT. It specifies CASSVPMDGSSPLHF.

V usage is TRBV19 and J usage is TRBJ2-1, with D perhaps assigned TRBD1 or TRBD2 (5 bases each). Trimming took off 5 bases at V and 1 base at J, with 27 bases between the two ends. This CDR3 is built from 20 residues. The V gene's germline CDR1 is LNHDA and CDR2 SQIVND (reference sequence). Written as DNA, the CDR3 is TGTGCCAGTAGTCACGGGCCGAACCCCCGGGGCCAGAGATCCTACAATGAGCAGTTCTTC. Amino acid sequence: CASSHGPNPRGQRSYNEQFF.

The CDR3 DNA sequence: TGTGCCAGCAGCACTGGCGGGAATCAGCCCCAGCATTTT. As protein: CASSTGGNQPQHF. The chain joins TRBV5-6 to TRBJ1-5, with D uncertain. The CDR3 runs 13 residues. V dropped 4 bases and J dropped 4 bases, with 9 bases sitting between them. Germline values: CDR1 SGHDT, CDR2 YYEEEE.

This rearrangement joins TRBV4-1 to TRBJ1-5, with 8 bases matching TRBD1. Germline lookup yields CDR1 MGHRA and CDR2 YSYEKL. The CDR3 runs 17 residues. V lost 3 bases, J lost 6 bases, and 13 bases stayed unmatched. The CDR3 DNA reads TGCGCCAGCAGCCACGGGTACGGACAGGGCTTCGGTCAGCCCCAGCATTTT. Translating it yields CASSHGYGQGFGQPQHF.

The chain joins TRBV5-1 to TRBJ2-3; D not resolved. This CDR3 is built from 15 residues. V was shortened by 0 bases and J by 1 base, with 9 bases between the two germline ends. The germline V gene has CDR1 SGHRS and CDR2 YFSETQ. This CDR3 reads CASSLALARTDTQYF. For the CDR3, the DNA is TGCGCCAGCAGCTTGGCCCTGGCCCGCACAGATACGCAGTATTTT. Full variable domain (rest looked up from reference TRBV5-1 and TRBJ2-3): KAGVTQTPRYLIKTRGQQVTLSCSPISGHRSVSWYQQTPGQGLQFLFEYFSETQRNKGNFPGRFSGRQFSNSRSEMNVSTLELGDSALYLCASSLALARTDTQYFGPGTRLTVL.

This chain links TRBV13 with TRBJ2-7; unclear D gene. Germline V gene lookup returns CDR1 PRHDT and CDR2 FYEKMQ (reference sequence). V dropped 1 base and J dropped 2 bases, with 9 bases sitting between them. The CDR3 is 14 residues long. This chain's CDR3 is CASSLVTSPYEQYF. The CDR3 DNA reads TGTGCCAGCAGCTTAGTCACTTCCCCCTACGAGCAGTACTTC.

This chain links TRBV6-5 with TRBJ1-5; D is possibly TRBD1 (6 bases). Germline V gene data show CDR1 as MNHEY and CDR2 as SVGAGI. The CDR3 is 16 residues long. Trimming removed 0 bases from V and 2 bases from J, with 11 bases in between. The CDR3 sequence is CASSYSSGAGNQPQHF. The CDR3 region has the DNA TGTGCCAGCAGTTACTCTTCGGGGGCCGGCAATCAGCCCCAGCATTTT.

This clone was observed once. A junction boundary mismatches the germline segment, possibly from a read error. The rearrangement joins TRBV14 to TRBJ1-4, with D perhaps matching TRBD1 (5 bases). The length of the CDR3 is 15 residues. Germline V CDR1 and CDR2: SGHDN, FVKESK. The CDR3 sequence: CASSPRLGRNEKLFF. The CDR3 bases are TGTGCCAGCAGCCCAAGGCTGGGGCGGAATGAGAAACTGTTTTTT.

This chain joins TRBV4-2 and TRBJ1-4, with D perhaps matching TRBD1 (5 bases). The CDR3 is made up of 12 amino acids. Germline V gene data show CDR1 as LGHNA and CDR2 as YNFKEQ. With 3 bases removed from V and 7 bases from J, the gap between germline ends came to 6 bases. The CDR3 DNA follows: TGTGCCAGCAGCCAGGGGGGTGAAAAACTGTTTTTT. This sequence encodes CASSQGGEKLFF.